One and the same sample provided the 9 T cell receptor beta chains below, sequenced in a study of shared clonotypes between healthy human individuals. TCRdb keeps only in-frame clones here, not all; method: immunoSEQ multiplex PCR. Here the sample spans around 1.9 million clones, 90% to 95% being singletons. Naive CD8 cells comprised CD45RO-negative, CCR7-positively selected cells, excluding terminally differentiated effector memory CD45RA+ cells. The sample comprised naive CD8+ T cells from PBMCs. These receptors came from a man aged 18 to 35 in good health. Some clones in this sample may be carry-over from other donors' samples.

The rearrangement links TRBV11-2 to TRBJ2-1; 12 bases line up with TRBD2. The CDR3 covers 17 residues. CDR1 is SGHAT and CDR2 is FQNNGV in the germline V gene. V lost 6 bases, J lost 4 bases, and 10 bases stayed unmatched. CDR3 DNA: TGTGCCAGCAGAGGCTCTAGCGGGAGGGACTCATACAATGAGCAGTTCTTC. It yields the protein CASRGSSGRDSYNEQFF. Full variable domain (rest looked up from reference TRBV11-2 and TRBJ2-1): EAGVAQSPRYKIIEKRQSVAFWCNPISGHATLYWYQQILGQGPKLLIQFQNNGVVDDSQLPKDRFSAERLKGVDSTLKIQPAKLEDSAVYLCASRGSSGRDSYNEQFFGPGTRLTVL.

Turning to this clone: The sample contains more than one DNA sequence encoding this CDR3. V usage is TRBV28 and J usage is TRBJ1-5; D is ambiguous. Germline lookup yields CDR1 MDHEN and CDR2 SYDVKM. This CDR3 region has 12 residues. The germline V and J ends were trimmed by 5 bases and 3 bases, with 5 bases remaining between them. The CDR3 DNA reads TGTGCCAGCAGTCGCATCAATCAGCCCCAGCATTTT. Its protein product is CASSRINQPQHF.

This rearrangement joins TRBV7-8 to TRBJ2-2, with a tentative D call TRBD2 (6 bases). The V gene lost 3 bases and the J gene lost 4 bases, with 15 bases spanning the gap. The CDR3 runs to 16 residues. Germline V CDR1 and CDR2: SGHVS, FQNEAQ. The CDR3 region is CASSFSEGRGTGELFF. DNA of the CDR3: TGTGCCAGCAGCTTTTCGGAGGGAAGGGGCACCGGGGAGCTGTTTTTT. The full variable domain, its missing parts supplied by reference TRBV7-8 and TRBJ2-2, is GAGVSQSPRYKVAKRGQDVALRCDPISGHVSLFWYQQALGQGPEFLTYFQNEAQLDKSGLPSDRFFAERPEGSVSTLKIQRTQQEDSAVYLCASSFSEGRGTGELFFGEGSRLTVL.

This chain connects TRBV6-4 to TRBJ1-2; D gene ambiguous. This CDR3 is 10 amino acids long. CDR1 is MRHNA, CDR2 SNTAGT, per germline. V lost 2 bases and J lost 7, with 2 bases in between. CDR3 in amino acids: CASSDRGYTF. DNA for the CDR3: TGTGCCAGCAGTGACCGTGGCTACACCTTC.

A single count supports this clone. J is TRBJ1-1 and V is TRBV28, with D maybe TRBD1 (6 bases). CDR3 length: 19 residues. V was clipped by 3 bases and J by 0 bases, with 23 bases between them. CDR1 is MDHEN and CDR2 is SYDVKM in the germline V gene. Here the CDR3 reads CASSLMGRGPEQLNTEAFF. In nucleotides, the CDR3 is TGTGCCAGCAGTTTGATGGGTCGGGGGCCCGAACAATTGAACACTGAAGCTTTCTTT.

This chain connects TRBV9 to TRBJ2-1; 13 positions agree with TRBD2. CDR1 SGDLS and CDR2 YYNGEE come from the germline V gene. Trimming removed 3 bases from V and 0 bases from J; junction bases left unmatched: 9. The CDR3 totals 19 residues. DNA for the CDR3: TGTGCCAGCAGCGCGACTAGCGGGAGGTTGTGGGGCTCCTACAATGAGCAGTTCTTC. It yields the protein CASSATSGRLWGSYNEQFF.

The count of this clone is one. V usage is TRBV4-3 and J usage is TRBJ2-1, with TRBD1 matching over 7 bases. V trimming: 8 bases; J trimming: 1 base; junction bases outside the gene matches: 8. Germline values: CDR1 LGHNA, CDR2 YSLEER. The CDR3 sequence is 15 residues long. CDR3 in DNA: TGCGCCAGCCACGTACAGGGGCCATCCTACAATGAGCAGTTCTTC. Translation gives CASHVQGPSYNEQFF.

The chain recombines TRBV25-1 with TRBJ2-5; weak D call: TRBD2 (6 bases). Germline CDR1 and CDR2: MGHDK and SYGVNS. Trimming removed 2 bases from V and 0 bases from J, with 13 bases in between. The length of the CDR3 is 16 residues. The CDR3: CASSEQLLADQETQYF. CDR3 DNA sequence: TGTGCCAGCAGTGAACAGCTATTAGCGGACCAAGAGACCCAGTACTTC.

The V and J genes are TRBV7-9 and TRBJ2-3; D not resolved. Germline CDR1 reads SEHNR; CDR2 reads FQNEAQ (reference sequence). The germline V and J ends were trimmed by 6 bases and 3 bases, with 7 bases remaining between them. The CDR3 runs to 12 residues. Written as DNA, the CDR3 is TGTGCCAGCAGACCCTGGACAGATACGCAGTATTTT. Its translation is CASRPWTDTQYF.